This T cell receptor (beta chain) appears in the sequencing data of a study of regulatory T cells in long-lasting Graves disease. General study results and limits: Persistent disease was characterized by preferential usage of TRBV28, TRBJ1-2 and TRBJ2-5. Whereas new patients shared 900 to 1,000 public clonotypes, persistent patients shared more, at approximately 2,700. Blood alone, not thyroid tissue, was studied.

The authors built TCR beta libraries using iRepertoire HTBI primers and Arm-PCR of CDR3 regions. TCRdb used MiXCR to reprocess the multiplex PCR reads, holding one entry per CDR3 protein. The sample records approximately 480,000 distinct CDR3 sequences, roughly 17% being singletons. The CDR3 has 15 residues. Trimming took off 5 bases at V and 5 bases at J, with 18 bases between the two ends. Per germline, CDR1 MGHDK and CDR2 SYGVNS. This clonotype was detected only a few times. Its specificity is unknown. Time point meaning: newly diagnosed GD, antithyroid drugs for less than 3 months. The TCR library was made from RNA extracted from PBMCs. This sample also belongs to another study, concerning T cells in Graves' hyperthyroidism and ophthalmopathy. That work states: Thyroid ultrasound, orbital computed tomography, clinical symptoms, and serum thyroxine and TRAb underpinned diagnoses.

The chain recombines TRBV25-1 with TRBJ1-2, with TRBD1 as a possible D gene (6 bases). This receptor was obtained from a middle-aged man with Graves disease. Source: peripheral blood mononuclear cells (PBMCs), taken at new diagnosis, from a patient treated with antithyroid drugs. CDR3 coding DNA: TGTGCCAGCAGTACCTCCCGGCCAAGGGGGTATGGCTACACCTTC. Amino acid sequence: CASSTSRPRGYGYTF.